This TCR beta chain appears in the sequencing data of a study of radiotherapy plus CTLA-4 blockade in lung cancer. Overall study context: Objective responses arose in 15% to 20% of patients, and 25% to 40% experienced disease control.

Alongside CTLA-4 blockade with ipilimumab, patients with chemo-refractory metastatic non-small-cell lung cancer received focal radiation. Study results and caveats: In blood, after radiotherapy plus ipilimumab, tumor-derived TCR clones expanded. Response, reportedly, was best predicted by interferon-beta along with early blood T cell clone dynamics.

V lost 6 bases to trimming and J lost 4 bases, with 18 bases between them. Per the germline V gene, CDR1 is MNHEY and CDR2 is SVGAGI. The CDR3 totals 15 residues. In the case of this clone: Its antigen is not known.

Profiling relied on immunoSEQ multiplex PCR, and the TCRdb table lists in-frame clones only, not all of them. This repertoire shows around 95,000 clones, about 83% found once; its top ten account for 0.84%. The chain employs TRBV6-5 and TRBJ2-5, with D tentatively TRBD1 (5 bases). The sample in question was peripheral blood, obtained from a patient treated with radiotherapy plus ipilimumab. This sequence originates from a human donor with non-small cell lung cancer who had stable disease on radiotherapy plus ipilimumab. CDR3 nucleotides: TGTGCCAGCAGCCCCACGTGGGGCGGCCGAGAGACCCAGTACTTC. Protein product: CASSPTWGGRETQYF.